This record covers a single T cell receptor beta chain. As handled by the study authors: Nucleated cell number was recorded as an estimate derived from reference gene primer amplification. Sequenced by immunoSEQ multiplex PCR; TCRdb stores in-frame clones only, minus some. D and trimming come from the DNA, and the V and J calls and clone size come from that table. The table lists more than 85,000 clones, around nine tenths of them singletons. This specimen belongs to a study of blood T cell repertoires in COVID-19. The wider study: Donors in the United States, Italy and Spain gave samples during acute or convalescent COVID-19.

The Seattle patients, enrolled during active infection, were followed longitudinally. V was pared by 2 bases and J by 3 bases, with 5 bases between. The germline V gene encodes CDR1 WSHSY and CDR2 SAAADI. CDR3 length equals 13 residues. The sequencing input was peripheral blood. The receptor was isolated from a man between 45 and 60 years old with COVID-19, enrolled during active disease. The chain carries TRBV10-2 and TRBJ1-3; D unresolved. The CDR3 is CASSETGGNTIYF. The CDR3, as DNA: TGCGCCAGCAGTGAGACTGGTGGAAACACCATATATTTT.